This T cell receptor (beta chain) was sequenced for a study of metastatic and nonmetastatic thyroid tumors. On the study more broadly: Malignant and benign thyroid patients had repertoires compared in peripheral blood and tumor or nodule tissue.

Study conclusions and caveats: The study reportedly found significantly higher TCR beta diversity in malignant thyroid tumors than benign nodules, in blood and tumor.

Each patient went into thyroid surgery without having received any treatment. MiXCR reprocessed the PCR reads for TCRdb. This sample yields over 20,000 clones, of which about a sixth are seen a single time; 38% belongs to the top ten. This clone appeared many times. What it binds is not known. The germline gene is not matched at one end of the junction; a read error may be the cause. The CDR3 extends over 14 amino acids. In germline, CDR1 is SGHTA, CDR2 FQGNSA. This TCR was sampled from a female donor with papillary thyroid cancer or a benign thyroid nodule (not recorded which). Some clones in this sample may be carry-over from other donors' samples. The sequencing sample was made of blood. This rearrangement joins TRBV7-2 to TRBJ2-7, with 10 bases identical to TRBD2. CDR3 loop: CASSFWTSGTSLDF. The DNA of the CDR3 is TGTGCCAGCAGCTTTTGGACTAGCGGTACGAGCTTGGACTTC.